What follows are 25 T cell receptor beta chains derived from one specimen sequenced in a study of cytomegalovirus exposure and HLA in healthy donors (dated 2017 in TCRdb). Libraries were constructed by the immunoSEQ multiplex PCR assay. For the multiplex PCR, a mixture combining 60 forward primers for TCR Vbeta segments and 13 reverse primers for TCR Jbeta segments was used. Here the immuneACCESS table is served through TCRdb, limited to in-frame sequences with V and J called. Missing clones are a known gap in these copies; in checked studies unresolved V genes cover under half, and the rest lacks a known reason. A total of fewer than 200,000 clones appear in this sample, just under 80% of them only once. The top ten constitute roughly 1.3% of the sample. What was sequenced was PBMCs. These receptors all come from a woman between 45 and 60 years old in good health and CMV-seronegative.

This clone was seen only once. In DNA, the CDR3 is TGTGCCAGCAGCTTAGGACTAGCGTCAGGATACGAGCAGTACTTC. It is translated as CASSLGLASGYEQYF. This rearrangement joins TRBV11-2 to TRBJ2-7; TRBD2 matches 8 bases. Trimming removed 1 base from V and 4 bases from J; junction bases left unmatched: 6. Germline CDR1 and CDR2: SGHAT and FQNNGV. This CDR3 is built from 15 residues.

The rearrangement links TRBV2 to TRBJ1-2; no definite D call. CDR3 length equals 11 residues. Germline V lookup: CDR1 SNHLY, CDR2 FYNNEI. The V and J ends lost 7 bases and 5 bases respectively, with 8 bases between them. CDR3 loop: CASTLEYGYTF. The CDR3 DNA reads TGTGCCAGCACCCTAGAGTATGGCTACACCTTC.

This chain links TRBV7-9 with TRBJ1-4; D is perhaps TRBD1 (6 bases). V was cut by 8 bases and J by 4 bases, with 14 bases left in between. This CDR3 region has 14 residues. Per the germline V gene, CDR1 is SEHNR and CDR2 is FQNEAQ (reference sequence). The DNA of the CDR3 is TGTGCCAGCCGAGGGGGGGGGCTTAATGAAAAACTGTTTTTT. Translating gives CASRGGGLNEKLFF. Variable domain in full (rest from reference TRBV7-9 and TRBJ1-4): DTGVSQNPRHKITKRGQNVTFRCDPISEHNRLYWYRQTLGQGPEFLTYFQNEAQLEKSRLLSDRFSAERPKGSFSTLEIQRTEQGDSAMYLCASRGGGLNEKLFFGSGTQLSVL.

The CDR3: CASSPSSLAGVLYEQYF. CDR3 coding DNA: TGTGCCAGCAGCCCCTCCAGCCTAGCGGGGGTTCTCTACGAGCAGTACTTC. V is TRBV9 and J is TRBJ2-7, with TRBD2 matching 10 bases. Germline V gene sequence: CDR1 SGDLS, CDR2 YYNGEE. The CDR3 totals 17 residues. With V trimmed by 4 bases and J by 3 bases, 13 bases remained unmatched. Complete variable domain (other parts from reference TRBV9 and TRBJ2-7): DSGVTQTPKHLITATGQRVTLRCSPRSGDLSVYWYQQSLDQGLQFLIQYYNGEERAKGNILERFSAQQFPDLHSELNLSSLELGDSALYFCASSPSSLAGVLYEQYFGPGTRLTVT.

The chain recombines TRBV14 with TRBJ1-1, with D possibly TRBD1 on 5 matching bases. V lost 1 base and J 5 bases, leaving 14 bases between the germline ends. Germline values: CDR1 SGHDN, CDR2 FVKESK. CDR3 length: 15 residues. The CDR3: CASSQVEQGKTEAFF. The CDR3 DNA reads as TGTGCCAGCAGCCAAGTCGAGCAGGGAAAGACTGAAGCTTTCTTT.

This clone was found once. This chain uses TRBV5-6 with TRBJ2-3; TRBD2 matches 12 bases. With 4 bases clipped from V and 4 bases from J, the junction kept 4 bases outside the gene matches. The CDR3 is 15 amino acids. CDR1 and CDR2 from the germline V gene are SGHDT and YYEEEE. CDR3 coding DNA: TGTGCCAGCAGCCCTAGCGGGGGGGCCCCAGATACGCAGTATTTT. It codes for CASSPSGGAPDTQYF.

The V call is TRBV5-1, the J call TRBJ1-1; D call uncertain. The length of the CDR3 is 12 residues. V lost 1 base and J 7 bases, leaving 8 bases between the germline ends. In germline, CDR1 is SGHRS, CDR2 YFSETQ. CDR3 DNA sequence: TGCGCCAGCAGCTTGAGTGACTTTGAAGCTTTCTTT. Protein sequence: CASSLSDFEAFF.

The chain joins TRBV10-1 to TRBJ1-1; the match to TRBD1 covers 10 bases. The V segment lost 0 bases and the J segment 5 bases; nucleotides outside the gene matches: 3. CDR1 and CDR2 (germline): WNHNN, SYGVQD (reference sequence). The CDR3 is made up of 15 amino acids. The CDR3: CASSESGQGVTEAFF. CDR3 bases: TGCGCCAGCAGTGAGTCCGGACAGGGGGTGACTGAAGCTTTCTTT.

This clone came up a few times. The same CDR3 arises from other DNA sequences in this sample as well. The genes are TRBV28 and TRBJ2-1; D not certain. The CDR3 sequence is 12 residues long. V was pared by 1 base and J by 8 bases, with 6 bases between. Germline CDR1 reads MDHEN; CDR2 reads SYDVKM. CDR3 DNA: TGTGCCAGCAGTTTATTATCCCATGAGCAGTTCTTC. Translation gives CASSLLSHEQFF.

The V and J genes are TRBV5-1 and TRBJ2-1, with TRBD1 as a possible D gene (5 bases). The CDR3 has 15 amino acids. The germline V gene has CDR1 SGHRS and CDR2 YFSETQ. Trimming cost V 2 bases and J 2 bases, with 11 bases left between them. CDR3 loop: CASSFLLQAYNEQFF. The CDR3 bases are TGCGCCAGCAGCTTTCTTCTACAGGCCTACAATGAGCAGTTCTTC.

The CDR3: CASSPGGLAAQETQYF. Written as DNA, the CDR3 is TGTGCCAGCAGCCCTGGGGGACTAGCGGCCCAAGAGACCCAGTACTTC. The rearrangement links TRBV5-4 to TRBJ2-5, with TRBD2 matching 11 bases. Per the germline V gene, CDR1 is SGHNT and CDR2 is YYREEE (reference sequence). V lost 4 bases to trimming and J lost 1 base; unmatched junction nucleotides: 6. The CDR3 spans 16 residues.

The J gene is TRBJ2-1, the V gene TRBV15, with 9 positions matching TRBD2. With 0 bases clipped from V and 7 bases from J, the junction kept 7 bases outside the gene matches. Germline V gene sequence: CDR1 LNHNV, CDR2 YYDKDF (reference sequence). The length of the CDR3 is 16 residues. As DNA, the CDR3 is TGTGCCACCAGCAGAGACCCACTAGCGGGTAGTAATGAGCAGTTCTTC. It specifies CATSRDPLAGSNEQFF.

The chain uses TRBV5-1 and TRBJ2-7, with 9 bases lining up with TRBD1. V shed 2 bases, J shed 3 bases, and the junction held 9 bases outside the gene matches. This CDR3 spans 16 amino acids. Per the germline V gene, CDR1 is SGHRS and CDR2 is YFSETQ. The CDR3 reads CASSFGDRDLVYEQYF. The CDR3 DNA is TGCGCCAGCAGCTTCGGGGACAGGGACCTCGTCTACGAGCAGTACTTC.

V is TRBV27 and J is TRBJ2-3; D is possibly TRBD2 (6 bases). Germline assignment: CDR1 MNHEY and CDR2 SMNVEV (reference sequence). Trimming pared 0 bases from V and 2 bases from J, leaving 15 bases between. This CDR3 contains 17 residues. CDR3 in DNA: TGTGCCAGCAGTTTATCCCGGGACTCCCCACACACAGATACGCAGTATTTT. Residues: CASSLSRDSPHTDTQYF.

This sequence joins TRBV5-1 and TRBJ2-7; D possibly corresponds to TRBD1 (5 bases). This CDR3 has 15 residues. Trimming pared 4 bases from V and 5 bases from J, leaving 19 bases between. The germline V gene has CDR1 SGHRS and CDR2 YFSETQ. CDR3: CASSQGSSFGDEQYF. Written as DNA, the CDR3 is TGCGCCAGCAGCCAGGGATCTAGTTTTGGGGACGAGCAGTACTTC.

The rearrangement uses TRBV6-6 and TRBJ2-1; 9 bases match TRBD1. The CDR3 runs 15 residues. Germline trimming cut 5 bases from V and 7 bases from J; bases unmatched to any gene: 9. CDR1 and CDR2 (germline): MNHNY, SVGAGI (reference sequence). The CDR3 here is CASSPPGQGMNEQFF. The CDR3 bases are TGTGCCAGCAGTCCCCCGGGACAGGGTATGAATGAGCAGTTCTTC.

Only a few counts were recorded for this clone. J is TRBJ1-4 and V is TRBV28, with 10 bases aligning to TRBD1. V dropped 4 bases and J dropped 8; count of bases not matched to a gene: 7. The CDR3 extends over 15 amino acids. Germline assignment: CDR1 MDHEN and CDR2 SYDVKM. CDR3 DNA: TGTGCCAGCAGTTCAAACGACAGGGGGCGAGAAAAACTGTTTTTT. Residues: CASSSNDRGREKLFF.

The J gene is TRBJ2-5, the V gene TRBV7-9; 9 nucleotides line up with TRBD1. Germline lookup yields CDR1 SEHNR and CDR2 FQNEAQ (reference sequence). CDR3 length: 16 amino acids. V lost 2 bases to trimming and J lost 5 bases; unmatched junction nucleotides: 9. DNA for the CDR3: TGTGCCAGCAGCTTAAGGGGGACAGGGTCCAGGGAGACCCAGTACTTC. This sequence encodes CASSLRGTGSRETQYF.

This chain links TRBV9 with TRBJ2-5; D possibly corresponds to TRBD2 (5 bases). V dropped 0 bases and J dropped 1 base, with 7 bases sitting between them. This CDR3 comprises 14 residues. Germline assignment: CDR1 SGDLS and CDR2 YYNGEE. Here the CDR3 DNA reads TGTGCCAGCAGCGTAGGGGGAGTCCAAGAGACCCAGTACTTC. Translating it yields CASSVGGVQETQYF.

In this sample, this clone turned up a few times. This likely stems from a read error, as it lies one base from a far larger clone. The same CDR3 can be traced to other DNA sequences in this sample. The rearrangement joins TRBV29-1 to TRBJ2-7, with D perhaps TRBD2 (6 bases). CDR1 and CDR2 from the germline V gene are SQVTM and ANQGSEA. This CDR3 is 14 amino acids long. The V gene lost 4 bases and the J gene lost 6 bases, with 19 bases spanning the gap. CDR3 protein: CSVAHGGDPREQYF. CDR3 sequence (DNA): TGCAGCGTTGCCCATGGAGGGGACCCCCGCGAGCAGTACTTC.

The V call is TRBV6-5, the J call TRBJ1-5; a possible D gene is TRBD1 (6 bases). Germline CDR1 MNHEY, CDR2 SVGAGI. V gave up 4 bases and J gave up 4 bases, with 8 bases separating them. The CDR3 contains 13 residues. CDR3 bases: TGTGCCAGCAGTTCAGGGGTGAATCAGCCCCAGCATTTT. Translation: CASSSGVNQPQHF.

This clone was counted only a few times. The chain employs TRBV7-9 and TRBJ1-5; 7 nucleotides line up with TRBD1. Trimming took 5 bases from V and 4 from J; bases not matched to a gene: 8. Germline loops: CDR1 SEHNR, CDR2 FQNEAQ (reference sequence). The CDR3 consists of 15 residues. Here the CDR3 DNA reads TGTGCCAGCAGCCCGACAGGGAGCCGGAATCAGCCCCAGCATTTT. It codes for CASSPTGSRNQPQHF.

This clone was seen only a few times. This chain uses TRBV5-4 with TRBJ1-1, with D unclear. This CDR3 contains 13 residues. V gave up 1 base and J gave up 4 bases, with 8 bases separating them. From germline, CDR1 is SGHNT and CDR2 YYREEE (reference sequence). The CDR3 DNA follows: TGTGCCAGCAGCTTGAGCCCGGGCACTGAAGCTTTCTTT. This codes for CASSLSPGTEAFF.

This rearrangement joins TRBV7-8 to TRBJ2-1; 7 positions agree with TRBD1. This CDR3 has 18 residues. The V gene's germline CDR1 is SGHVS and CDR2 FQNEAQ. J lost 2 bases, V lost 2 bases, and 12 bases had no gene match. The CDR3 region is CASSLTGQPKMTYNEQFF. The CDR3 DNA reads TGTGCCAGCAGCTTAACGGGACAGCCAAAGATGACCTACAATGAGCAGTTCTTC. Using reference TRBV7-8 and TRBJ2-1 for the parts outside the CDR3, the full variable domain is GAGVSQSPRYKVAKRGQDVALRCDPISGHVSLFWYQQALGQGPEFLTYFQNEAQLDKSGLPSDRFFAERPEGSVSTLKIQRTQQEDSAVYLCASSLTGQPKMTYNEQFFGPGTRLTVL.

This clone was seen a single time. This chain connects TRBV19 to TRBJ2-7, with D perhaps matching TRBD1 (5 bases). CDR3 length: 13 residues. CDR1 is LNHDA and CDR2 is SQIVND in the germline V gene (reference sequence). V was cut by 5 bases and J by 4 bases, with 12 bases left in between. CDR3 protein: CASSYAGPYEQYF. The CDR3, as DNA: TGTGCCAGTAGTTACGCAGGGCCGTACGAGCAGTACTTC.